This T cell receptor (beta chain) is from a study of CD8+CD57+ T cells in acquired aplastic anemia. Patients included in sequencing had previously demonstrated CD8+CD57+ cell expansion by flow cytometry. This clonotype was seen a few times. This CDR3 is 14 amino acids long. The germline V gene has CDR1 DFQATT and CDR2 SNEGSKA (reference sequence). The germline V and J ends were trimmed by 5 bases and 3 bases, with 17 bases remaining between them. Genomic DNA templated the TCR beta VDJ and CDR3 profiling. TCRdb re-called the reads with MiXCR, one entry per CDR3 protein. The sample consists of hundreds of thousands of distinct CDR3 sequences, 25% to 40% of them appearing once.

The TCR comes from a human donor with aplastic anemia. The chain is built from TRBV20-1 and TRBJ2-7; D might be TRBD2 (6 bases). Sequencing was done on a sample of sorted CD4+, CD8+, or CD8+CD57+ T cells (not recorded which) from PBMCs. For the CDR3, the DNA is TGCAGTGCTCTCAACCGGGGGAGCAGCTACGAGCAGTACTTC. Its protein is CSALNRGSSYEQYF.